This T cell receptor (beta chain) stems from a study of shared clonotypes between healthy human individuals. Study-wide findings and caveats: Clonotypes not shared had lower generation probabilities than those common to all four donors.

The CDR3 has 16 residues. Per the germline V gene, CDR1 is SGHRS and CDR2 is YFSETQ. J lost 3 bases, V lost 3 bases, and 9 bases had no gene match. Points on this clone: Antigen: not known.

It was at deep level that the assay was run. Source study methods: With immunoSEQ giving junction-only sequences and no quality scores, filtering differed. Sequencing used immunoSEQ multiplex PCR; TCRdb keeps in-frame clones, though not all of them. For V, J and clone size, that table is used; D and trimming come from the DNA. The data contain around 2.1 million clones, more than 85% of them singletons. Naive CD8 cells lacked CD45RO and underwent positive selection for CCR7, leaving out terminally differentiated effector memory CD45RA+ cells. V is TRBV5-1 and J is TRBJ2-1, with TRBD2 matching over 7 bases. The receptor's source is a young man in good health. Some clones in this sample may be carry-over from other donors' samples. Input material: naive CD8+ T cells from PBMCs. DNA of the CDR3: TGCGCCAGCAGCTCCATACTAGCGCCGGGCTACAATGAGCAGTTCTTC. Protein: CASSSILAPGYNEQFF. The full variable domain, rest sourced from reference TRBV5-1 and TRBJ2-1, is KAGVTQTPRYLIKTRGQQVTLSCSPISGHRSVSWYQQTPGQGLQFLFEYFSETQRNKGNFPGRFSGRQFSNSRSEMNVSTLELGDSALYLCASSSILAPGYNEQFFGPGTRLTVL.